These 2 T cell receptor beta chains came from one sample sequenced in a study of Ad26.COV2.S vaccination and SARS-CoV-2 variants. Described treatment: roughly 18 received Ad26.COV2.S at low or high dose, single or two shots; roughly five received placebo; per-sample allocation not given. Collection of samples fell on day 63 after the first vaccine or placebo injection. Data came from immunoSEQ multiplex PCR; TCRdb stores just in-frame clones and leaves some out. The table includes 400,000 to 450,000 clones, around 90% detected once. Source: peripheral blood, taken in a trial of Ad26.COV2.S vaccine versus placebo. The receptors here all came from a person aged 18-60 years who received the Ad26.COV2.S COVID-19 vaccine or a placebo.

The V and J genes are TRBV6-5 and TRBJ2-7; 7 positions match TRBD2. CDR3 size: 13 residues. Germline values: CDR1 MNHEY, CDR2 SVGAGI. Trimming cost V 6 bases and J 5 bases; bases outside gene matches: 7. CDR3 region: CASSRLAFDEQYF. DNA of the CDR3: TGTGCCAGCAGCAGACTAGCTTTTGACGAGCAGTACTTC.

This sequence joins TRBV19 and TRBJ2-1, with D tentatively TRBD2 (6 bases). The germline CDR1 and CDR2 sequences are LNHDA and SQIVND (reference sequence). CDR3 length equals 17 residues. V was trimmed by 1 base and J by 0 bases, leaving 13 bases between them. CDR3 sequence (DNA): TGTGCCAGTAGTATAGGGTCCGGGAGCAGCTCCTACAATGAGCAGTTCTTC. Translation: CASSIGSGSSSYNEQFF.